One and the same sample provided the 27 T cell receptor beta chains below, sequenced in a study of blood T cells in healthy people across ages (dated by TCRdb to about 2015). Receptor libraries were prepared by 5' RACE. Instrument on record: Illumina HiSeq 2500. The second PCR ran for about 7 to 11 cycles and used a J-beta primer mix along with a sample-barcoded 5' primer. The raw public reads went through TCRdb reprocessing: fastp at Q25, MiXCR clone calling, in-frame beta chains kept. CDR3 protein duplicates are merged, each entry listing the most common genes and DNA. Within this sample are 600,000 to 800,000 distinct CDR3 sequences, with approximately 52% of them counted one time only. The ten largest clones capture roughly 14% of the sample. Sequenced input: blood. Every receptor here comes from a woman aged 80 or older in good health.

The CDR3 DNA follows: TGTGCCAGCAGTTACTCGAATAAAGCACAGGGCTACAATGAGCAGTTCTTC. It yields the protein CASSYSNKAQGYNEQFF. The chain employs TRBV6-5 and TRBJ2-1; a weak D match, TRBD1 (6 bases). The CDR3 runs 17 residues. Deletions cut 0 bases from V and 3 bases from J, with 15 bases between. Germline loops: CDR1 MNHEY, CDR2 SVGAGI.

The rearrangement uses TRBV20-1 and TRBJ2-3, with 9 bases fitting TRBD2. Germline-derived CDR1 and CDR2 are DFQATT and SNEGSKA (reference sequence). The CDR3 has 17 amino acids. The junction had 17 bases not matched to a gene; V was cut back by 5 bases and J by 5 bases. This CDR3 is CSARGTFLAGSVDTQYF. DNA for the CDR3: TGCAGTGCTCGGGGAACCTTTCTAGCGGGAAGCGTAGATACGCAGTATTTT.

With respect to this clonotype: Possible read error: a much larger clone is one base away. The chain is built from TRBV12-3 or TRBV12-4 and TRBJ2-1; the match to TRBD1 covers 8 bases. With 3 bases clipped from V and 6 bases from J, the junction kept 10 bases outside the gene matches. This CDR3 has 16 residues. In nucleotides, the CDR3 is TGTGCCAGCAGTTTTTTAGGACAGGGATATAGCAATGAGCAGTTCTTC. Translating it yields CASSFLGQGYSNEQFF.

The V and J genes are TRBV12-3 or TRBV12-4 and TRBJ2-1; D gene uncertain. The V end lost 3 bases, the J end lost 9 bases, and 9 bases lay between the germline ends. The CDR3 runs 12 residues. The CDR3 DNA sequence: TGTGCCAGCAGTTTTGTGGGTTGTGAGCAGTTCTTC. This gives the protein CASSFVGCEQFF.

V usage is TRBV3-1 and J usage is TRBJ2-1; a weak D match, TRBD1 (6 bases). Germline V gives CDR1 LGHDT, CDR2 YNNKEL (reference sequence). CDR3 length: 16 amino acids. With 0 bases removed from V and 10 bases from J, the gap between germline ends came to 19 bases. CDR3 loop: CASSQDSGVLGYEQFF. CDR3 DNA: TGTGCCAGCAGCCAAGATTCAGGGGTACTAGGGTACGAGCAGTTCTTC.

The chain couples TRBV2 to TRBJ2-7; TRBD2 matches 11 bases. Germline assignment: CDR1 SNHLY and CDR2 FYNNEI. Trimming removed 4 bases from V and 12 bases from J; junction bases left unmatched: 2. The CDR3 extends over 11 amino acids. In nucleotides, the CDR3 is TGTGCCAGCAGTGGGGGGACTAGCGGGTACTTC. Amino acid sequence: CASSGGTSGYF.

There are many counts of this clonotype. V and J are TRBV5-6 and TRBJ2-1, with TRBD2 matching over 7 bases. Germline CDR1 and CDR2: SGHDT and YYEEEE. This CDR3 has 15 residues. V lost 1 base to trimming and J lost 4 bases; unmatched junction nucleotides: 5. CDR3 residues: CASSLPGEGYNEQFF. The CDR3, as DNA: TGTGCCAGCAGCTTGCCGGGGGAGGGGTACAATGAGCAGTTCTTC.

The V call is TRBV20-1, the J call TRBJ1-6, with D perhaps matching TRBD1 (6 bases). V was shortened by 5 bases and J by 9 bases, with 17 bases between the two germline ends. The V gene's germline CDR1 is DFQATT and CDR2 SNEGSKA (reference sequence). This CDR3 comprises 14 residues. CDR3 DNA sequence: TGCAGTGCTCCCCGAGGGGGGGTCGGTTCACCCCTCCACTTT. This sequence encodes CSAPRGGVGSPLHF.

This clonotype was seen a single time. Relative to the germline gene, one junction end is altered; a read error may explain this. The rearrangement uses TRBV6-4 and TRBJ2-7; TRBD2 matches 8 bases. Per the germline V gene, CDR1 is MRHNA and CDR2 is SNTAGT. There are 15 residues in the CDR3. Here the CDR3 DNA reads TGTACCAGCAGTGATCGAGCGGGGGCTTTCAATGAGCAGTACTTC. This sequence encodes CTSSDRAGAFNEQYF.

As regards this clonotype: One end of the junction varies from germline; a read error may be responsible. This sequence joins TRBV12-3 or TRBV12-4 and TRBJ2-3; 10 bases line up with TRBD1. The CDR3 has 15 residues. The CDR3, as DNA: TGTGCCAGCAGTTACGGGACAGGGGAGACAGATATGCAGTATTTT. Residues: CASSYGTGETDMQYF.

This chain uses TRBV6-5 with TRBJ2-7, with 13 bases that match TRBD2. Germline-derived CDR1 and CDR2 are MNHEY and SVGAGI. The CDR3 totals 15 residues. V lost 5 bases to trimming and J lost 3 bases; unmatched junction nucleotides: 4. CDR3 residues: CASSHGLAGVYEQYF. CDR3 bases: TGTGCCAGCAGTCACGGACTAGCGGGAGTCTACGAGCAGTACTTC.

A word on this clonotype: A much larger clone lies one base from this, so it may be a read error. The V call is TRBV20-1, the J call TRBJ1-2; no definite D call. This CDR3 region has 11 residues. Germline loops: CDR1 DFQATT, CDR2 SNEGSKA (reference sequence). In DNA, the CDR3 is TGCAGTGTTAGGGTTCGCTATGGCCACACCTTC. Residues: CSVRVRYGHTF.

In this sample, this clonotype turned up many times. The chain couples TRBV5-1 to TRBJ2-3; 9 bases align to TRBD2. This CDR3 comprises 17 residues. CDR1 and CDR2 from the germline V gene are SGHRS and YFSETQ. Germline trimming cut 4 bases from V and 2 bases from J; bases unmatched to any gene: 11. CDR3 protein: CASSSFVAGVFTDTQYF. The CDR3 DNA sequence: TGCGCCAGCAGCAGTTTTGTAGCGGGGGTTTTCACAGATACGCAGTATTTT.

This clonotype has a count of ten or more. The chain uses TRBV12-3 or TRBV12-4 and TRBJ1-6; D gene uncertain. The CDR3 extends over 15 amino acids. V lost 6 bases to trimming and J lost 1 base, with 10 bases between them. The CDR3, as DNA: TGTGCCAGCAGACGCAACGGGTCCTATAATTCACCCCTCCACTTT. Protein: CASRRNGSYNSPLHF.

The chain couples TRBV20-1 to TRBJ2-3; 9 bases match TRBD2. The CDR3 sequence is 15 residues long. The J segment lost 1 base and the V segment lost 1 base, leaving 3 bases of the junction unmatched. CDR1 and CDR2 (germline): DFQATT, SNEGSKA (reference sequence). CDR3 bases: TGCAGTGCTAGAGTAGCGGGAGTAGGCACAGATACGCAGTATTTT. This sequence encodes CSARVAGVGTDTQYF.

As DNA, the CDR3 is TGTGCCAGCAGCTTACCCCTAGCGGGAGGGCAGGATACGCAGTATTTT. Translation gives CASSLPLAGGQDTQYF. V usage is TRBV7-2 and J usage is TRBJ2-3; TRBD2 agrees at 12 bases. V dropped 2 bases and J dropped 6; count of bases not matched to a gene: 6. This CDR3 is built from 16 residues. CDR1 and CDR2 (germline): SGHTA, FQGNSA.

The chain couples TRBV27 to TRBJ2-3, with TRBD1 matching 7 bases. V shed 2 bases and J 5 bases; nucleotides not matched to a gene: 1. This CDR3 comprises 13 residues. Per germline, CDR1 MNHEY and CDR2 SMNVEV (reference sequence). CDR3 nucleotide sequence: TGTGCCAGCAGTTTAACAGGGGTAGATACGCAGTATTTT. Translation gives CASSLTGVDTQYF.

This clonotype is a singleton in its sample. V gene TRBV7-3 combines with J gene TRBJ2-5; tentatively, D is TRBD1 or TRBD2 (7 bases each). The V and J ends lost 5 bases and 1 base respectively, with 11 bases between them. The CDR3 is 14 residues long. The germline V gene has CDR1 SGHTA and CDR2 FQGTGA. CDR3 DNA sequence: TGTGCCAGCAGCCAGGGGGGGTTCCAAGAGACCCAGTACTTC. Translating it yields CASSQGGFQETQYF.

This clonotype appeared a single time. V gene TRBV6-4 combines with J gene TRBJ2-5; D is perhaps TRBD2 (5 bases). Germline V gene data show CDR1 as MRHNA and CDR2 as SNTAGT. V lost 6 bases to trimming and J lost 11 bases, with 19 bases between them. The length of the CDR3 is 13 residues. CDR3: CASSRDLKNEQYF. CDR3 bases: TGTGCCAGCAGCCGGGATTTAAAAAATGAGCAGTACTTC.

In its sample, this clonotype was seen a few times. The chain couples TRBV12-3 or TRBV12-4 to TRBJ1-1; 7 bases line up with TRBD1. The V gene end was trimmed by 6 bases and the J gene end by 7 bases; junction bases not matched to a gene: 8. The CDR3 runs 13 residues. CDR3 in amino acids: CASSPGGNLEAFF. The CDR3 nucleotides read TGTGCCAGCAGCCCAGGGGGGAACCTTGAAGCTTTCTTT.

There are many counts of this clonotype. The V gene is TRBV7-9, the J gene TRBJ2-1; possibly TRBD1 or TRBD2 for D (5 bases each). The germline gives CDR1 SEHNR, CDR2 FQNEAQ (reference sequence). Trimming pared 2 bases from V and 3 bases from J, leaving 11 bases between. The CDR3 runs to 15 residues. CDR3 in amino acids: CASSLSGLIYNEQFF. The CDR3 coding sequence is TGTGCCAGCAGCTTATCGGGGCTAATCTACAATGAGCAGTTCTTC.

Ten or more counts support this clonotype. The chain recombines TRBV27 with TRBJ2-7; D not resolved. This CDR3 comprises 14 residues. Trimming cost V 2 bases and J 4 bases, with 12 bases left between them. Germline assignment: CDR1 MNHEY and CDR2 SMNVEV (reference sequence). The CDR3 DNA reads TGTGCCAGCAGTTTAATAGGTTCCCCTTACGAGCAGTACTTC. The encoded protein is CASSLIGSPYEQYF.

This clonotype was observed once. A read error is possible here, since a much larger clone lies one base away. The chain joins TRBV29-1 to TRBJ2-5; D could derive from TRBD1 or TRBD2 (5 bases each). The CDR3 contains 13 residues. The ends were cut back, 0 bases at V and 11 bases at J, with 16 bases in the middle. The germline CDR1 and CDR2 sequences are SQVTM and ANQGSEA. The CDR3 sequence is CSVEEGDPYGQYF. CDR3 nucleotide sequence: TGCAGCGTTGAAGAAGGGGACCCCTACGGGCAGTACTTC.

The chain recombines TRBV13 with TRBJ2-5, with D possibly matching TRBD1 (6 bases). CDR1 and CDR2 from the germline V gene are PRHDT and FYEKMQ (reference sequence). The CDR3 totals 14 residues. Trimming took off 0 bases at V and 5 bases at J, with 10 bases between the two ends. CDR3 nucleotide sequence: TGTGCCAGCAGCTTAGGCGGGACACCCGAGACCCAGTACTTC. It translates to CASSLGGTPETQYF.

The J gene is TRBJ2-5, the V gene TRBV10-3; 7 bases agree with TRBD1. This CDR3 has 14 residues. Trimming at V came to 6 bases and at J to 11 bases, leaving 15 bases not matched to a gene. Germline V lookup: CDR1 ENHRY, CDR2 SYGVKD. The CDR3 loop reads CAISRQGSLEEQYF. As DNA, the CDR3 is TGTGCCATCAGCCGACAGGGCTCCCTCGAGGAGCAGTACTTC.

Details on this clonotype: A read error may be the cause here, since a much bigger clone is one base away. This chain links TRBV12-3 or TRBV12-4 with TRBJ2-1, with D perhaps assigned TRBD1 or TRBD2 (7 bases each). The CDR3 is 14 amino acids. This CDR3 is CASRVRGGYNGQFF. The CDR3 DNA reads TGTGCCAGCCGTGTCAGGGGGGGGTACAATGGGCAGTTCTTC.

This clonotype was seen a handful of times. This chain links TRBV20-1 with TRBJ2-5; D is unclear. The CDR3 is 14 residues long. CDR1 and CDR2 from the germline V gene are DFQATT and SNEGSKA (reference sequence). V lost 2 bases to trimming and J lost 5 bases, with 15 bases between them. CDR3 region: CSARRSASSETQYF. CDR3 nucleotide sequence: TGCAGTGCTAGAAGATCGGCTAGTTCGGAGACCCAGTACTTC.